Listed here is a single TCR beta chain. Its antigen is not identified. This record comes from a study of cytomegalovirus exposure and HLA in healthy donors. Produced via immunoSEQ multiplex PCR; TCRdb's table is partial and in-frame only. The sample contains tens of thousands of clones, approximately 96% of which appear only once. Germline CDR1 is MNHEY and CDR2 is SMNVEV (reference sequence). The CDR3 covers 15 residues. The ends were cut back, 5 bases at V and 0 bases at J, with 11 bases in the middle. Findings and limits, study-wide: The dataset shows that most TCR sequences were rare, while some public TCRs occurred in many donors. Subsequent analysis found a tendency for first-cohort TCR clusters to co-occur within the approximately 130 validation repertoires. Cytomegalovirus association was assigned to about 150 TCR beta chains.

Sequencing was done on a sample of PBMCs. This receptor was obtained from a woman aged 18 to 35 in good health and CMV-seropositive. The J gene is TRBJ1-5, the V gene TRBV27; no firm D call. The CDR3 region is CASSPQTGSNQPQHF. CDR3 in DNA: TGTGCCAGCAGTCCCCAGACGGGTAGCAATCAGCCCCAGCATTTT.